This T cell receptor beta chain was sequenced in a study of shared clonotypes between healthy human individuals. Using immunoSEQ multiplex PCR, the repertoire was profiled, and TCRdb retains in-frame clones only, with some absent. This sample yields more than 400,000 clones, of which 96% are seen a single time; 0.06% belongs to the top ten. Adults of Caucasian background living in Nashville, Tennessee made up all donors. This CDR3 has 14 residues. Germline-derived CDR1 and CDR2 are SGHAT and FQNNGV. Trimming pared 5 bases from V and 5 bases from J, leaving 10 bases between. The sample comprised naive CD4+ T cells sorted from blood. Subset indicated: CD45RA+ positively selected. This sequence joins TRBV11-2 and TRBJ1-6; D not certain. The origin of this receptor is a woman aged 25 to 39 in good health. The CDR3 protein is CASSPVADNSPLHF. CDR3 coding DNA: TGTGCCAGCAGCCCTGTTGCAGATAATTCACCCCTCCACTTT.